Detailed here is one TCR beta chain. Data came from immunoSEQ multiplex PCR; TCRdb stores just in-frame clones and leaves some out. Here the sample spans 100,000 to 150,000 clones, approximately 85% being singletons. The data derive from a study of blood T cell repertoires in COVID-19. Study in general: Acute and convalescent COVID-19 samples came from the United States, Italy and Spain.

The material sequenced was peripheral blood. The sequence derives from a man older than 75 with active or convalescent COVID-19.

CDR3 nucleotides: TGTGCCAGCAGCCCAACTGCCTTAGGCGGGAGAGGGGAGACCCAGTACTTC. Encoded protein: CASSPTALGGRGETQYF. The J gene is TRBJ2-5, the V gene TRBV5-6, with TRBD2 matching 7 bases. The germline V gene encodes CDR1 SGHDT and CDR2 YYEEEE. V shed 4 bases, J shed 5 bases, and the junction held 17 bases outside the gene matches. The CDR3 contains 17 residues.